This TCR beta chain was observed in a study of identical twins. On this clonotype itself: The antigen remains undetermined.

Healthy Caucasians supplied all donations. V was cut by 3 bases and J by 5 bases, with 10 bases left in between. The germline V gene encodes CDR1 LGHDT and CDR2 YNNKEL (reference sequence). The CDR3 is 13 residues long. General study results and limits: Insertions ran lower in abundant cord blood beta clonotypes, though not in memory repertoires.

TCRdb re-called the 5' RACE reads through MiXCR, storing one row per CDR3 protein. The repertoire holds 500,000 to 600,000 distinct CDR3 sequences, with 22% as singletons. The same sample was also used in a study of T cells expressing NK-cell markers. That work states: The sorts in several experiments were restricted to alpha-beta TCR T cells by an anti-gamma-delta TCR antibody.

This TCR came from a woman aged 18 to 35 in good health. The rearrangement joins TRBV3-1 to TRBJ1-1; D possibly corresponds to TRBD1 (6 bases). The sample consisted of CD4+ T cells sorted from blood. The CDR3: CASSHEGGTEAFF. The CDR3 DNA reads TGTGCCAGCAGCCATGAGGGGGGTACTGAAGCTTTCTTT.